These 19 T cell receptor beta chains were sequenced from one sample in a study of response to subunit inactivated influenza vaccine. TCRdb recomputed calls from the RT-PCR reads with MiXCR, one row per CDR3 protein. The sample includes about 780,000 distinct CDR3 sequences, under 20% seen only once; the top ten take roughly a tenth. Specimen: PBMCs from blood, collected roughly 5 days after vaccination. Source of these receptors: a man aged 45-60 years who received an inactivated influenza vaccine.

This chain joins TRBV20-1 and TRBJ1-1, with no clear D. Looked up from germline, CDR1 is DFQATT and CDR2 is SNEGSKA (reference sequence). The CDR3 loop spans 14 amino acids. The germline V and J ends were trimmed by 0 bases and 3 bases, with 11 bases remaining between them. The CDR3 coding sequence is TGCAGTGCTAGAGATAGGTTTTACTACACTGAAGCTTTCTTT. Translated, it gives CSARDRFYYTEAFF.

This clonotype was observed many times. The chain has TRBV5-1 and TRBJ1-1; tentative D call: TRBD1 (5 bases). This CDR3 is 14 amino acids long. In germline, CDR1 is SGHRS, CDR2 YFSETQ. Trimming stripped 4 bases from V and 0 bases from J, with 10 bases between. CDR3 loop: CASSRDGLNTEAFF. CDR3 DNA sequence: TGCGCCAGCAGCCGGGACGGCTTGAACACTGAAGCTTTCTTT.

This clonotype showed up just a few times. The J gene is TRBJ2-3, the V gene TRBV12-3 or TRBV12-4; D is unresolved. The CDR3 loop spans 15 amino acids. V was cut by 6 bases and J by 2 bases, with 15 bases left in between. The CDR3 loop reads CASSLLLTHTDTQYF. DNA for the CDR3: TGTGCCAGCAGCCTGCTCCTCACCCACACAGATACGCAGTATTTT.

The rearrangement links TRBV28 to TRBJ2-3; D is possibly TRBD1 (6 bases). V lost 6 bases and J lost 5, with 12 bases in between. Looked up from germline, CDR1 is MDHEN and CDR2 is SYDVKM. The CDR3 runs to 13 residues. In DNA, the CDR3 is TGTGCCAGCAGCTTTCCCAGGGGAGATACGCAGTATTTT. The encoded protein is CASSFPRGDTQYF.

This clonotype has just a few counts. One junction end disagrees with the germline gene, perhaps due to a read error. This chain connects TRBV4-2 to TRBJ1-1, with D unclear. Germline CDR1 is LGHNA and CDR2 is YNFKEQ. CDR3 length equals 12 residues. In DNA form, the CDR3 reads TGTGCCAGCAGCCAAGAGTCGGGCCCCCGGATCTTT. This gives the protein CASSQESGPRIF.

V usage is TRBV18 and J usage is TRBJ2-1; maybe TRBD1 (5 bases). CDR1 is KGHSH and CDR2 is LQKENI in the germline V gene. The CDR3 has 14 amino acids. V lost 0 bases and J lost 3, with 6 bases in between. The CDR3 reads CASSPPRDYNEQFF. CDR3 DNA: TGTGCCAGCTCACCACCCAGGGACTACAATGAGCAGTTCTTC.

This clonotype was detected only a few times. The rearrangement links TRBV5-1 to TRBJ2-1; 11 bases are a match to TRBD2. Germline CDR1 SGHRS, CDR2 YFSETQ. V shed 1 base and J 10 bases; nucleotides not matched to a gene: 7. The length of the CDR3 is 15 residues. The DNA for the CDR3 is TGCGCCAGCAGCTTGTCACTAGCGGGGGCGAAGGAGCAGTTCTTC. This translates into CASSLSLAGAKEQFF.

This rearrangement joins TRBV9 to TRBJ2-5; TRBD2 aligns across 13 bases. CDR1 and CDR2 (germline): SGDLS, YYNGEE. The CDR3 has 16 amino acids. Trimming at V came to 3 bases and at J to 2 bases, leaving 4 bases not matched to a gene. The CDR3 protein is CASSARLAGGQETQYF. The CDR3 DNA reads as TGTGCCAGCAGCGCCCGACTAGCGGGAGGTCAAGAGACCCAGTACTTC.

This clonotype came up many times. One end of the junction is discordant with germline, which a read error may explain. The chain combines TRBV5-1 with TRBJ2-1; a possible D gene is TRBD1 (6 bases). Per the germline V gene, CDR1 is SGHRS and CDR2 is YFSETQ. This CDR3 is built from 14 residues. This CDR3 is CASSLAGAYNEQFF. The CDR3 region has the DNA TGTGCCAGCAGCTTAGCAGGGGCATACAATGAGCAGTTCTTC.

CDR3 nucleotides: TGTGCCAGCAGCCCAGAGACAGGGCCCAAGCAGCCCCAGCATTTT. This sequence encodes CASSPETGPKQPQHF. This chain links TRBV4-2 with TRBJ1-5; 7 bases align to TRBD1. The CDR3 has 15 amino acids. J gave up 7 bases and V 4 bases, and 10 bases lay outside the gene matches. The germline CDR1 and CDR2 sequences are LGHNA and YNFKEQ.

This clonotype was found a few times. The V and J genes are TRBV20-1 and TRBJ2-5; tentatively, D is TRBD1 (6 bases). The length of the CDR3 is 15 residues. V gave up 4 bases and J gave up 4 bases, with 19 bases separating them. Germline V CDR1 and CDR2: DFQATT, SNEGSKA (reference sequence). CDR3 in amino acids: CSATRQVSLGETQYF. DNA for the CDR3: TGCAGTGCTACCCGACAGGTTTCGTTGGGAGAGACCCAGTACTTC.

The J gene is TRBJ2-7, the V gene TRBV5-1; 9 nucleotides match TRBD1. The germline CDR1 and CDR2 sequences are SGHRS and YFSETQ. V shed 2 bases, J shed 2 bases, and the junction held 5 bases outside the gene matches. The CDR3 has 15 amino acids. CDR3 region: CASSLLTGGAYEQYF. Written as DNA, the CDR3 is TGCGCCAGCAGCTTATTGACAGGGGGGGCCTACGAGCAGTACTTC.

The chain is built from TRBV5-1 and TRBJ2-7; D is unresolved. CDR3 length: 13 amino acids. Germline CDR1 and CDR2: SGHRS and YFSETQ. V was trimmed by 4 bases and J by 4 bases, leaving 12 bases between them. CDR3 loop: CASSPLGEYEQYF. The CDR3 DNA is TGCGCCAGCAGCCCCCTCGGTGAATACGAGCAGTACTTC.

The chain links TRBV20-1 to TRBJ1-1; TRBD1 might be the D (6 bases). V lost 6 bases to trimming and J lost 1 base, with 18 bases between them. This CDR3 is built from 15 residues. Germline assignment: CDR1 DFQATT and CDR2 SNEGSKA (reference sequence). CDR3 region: CSANRAGRGNTEAFF. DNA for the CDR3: TGCAGTGCGAATCGGGCGGGCAGGGGGAACACTGAAGCTTTCTTT.

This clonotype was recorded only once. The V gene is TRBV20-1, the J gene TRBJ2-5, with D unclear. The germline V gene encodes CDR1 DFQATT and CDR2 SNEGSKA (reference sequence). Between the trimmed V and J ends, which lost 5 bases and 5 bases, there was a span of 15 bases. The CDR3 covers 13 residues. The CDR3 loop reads CSAPPIRAETQYF. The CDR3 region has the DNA TGCAGTGCTCCACCTATCCGAGCTGAGACCCAGTACTTC.

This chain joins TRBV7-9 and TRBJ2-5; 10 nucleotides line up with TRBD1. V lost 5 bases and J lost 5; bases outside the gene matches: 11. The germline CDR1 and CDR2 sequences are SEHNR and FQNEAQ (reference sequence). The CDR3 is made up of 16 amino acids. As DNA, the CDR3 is TGTGCCAGCAGCGCCTCCGGGACAGGGGTTTGGGAGACCCAGTACTTC. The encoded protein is CASSASGTGVWETQYF.

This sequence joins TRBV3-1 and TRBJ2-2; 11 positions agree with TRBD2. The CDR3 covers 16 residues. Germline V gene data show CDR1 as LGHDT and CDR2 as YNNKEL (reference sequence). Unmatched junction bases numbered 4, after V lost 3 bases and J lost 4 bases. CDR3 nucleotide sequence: TGTGCCAGCAGCCACTCTACTAGCGGGGGCACCGGGGAGCTGTTTTTT. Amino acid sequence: CASSHSTSGGTGELFF. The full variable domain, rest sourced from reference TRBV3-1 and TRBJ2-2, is DTAVSQTPKYLVTQMGNDKSIKCEQNLGHDTMYWYKQDSKKFLKIMFSYNNKELIINETVPNRFSPKSPDKAHLNLHINSLELGDSAVYFCASSHSTSGGTGELFFGEGSRLTVL.

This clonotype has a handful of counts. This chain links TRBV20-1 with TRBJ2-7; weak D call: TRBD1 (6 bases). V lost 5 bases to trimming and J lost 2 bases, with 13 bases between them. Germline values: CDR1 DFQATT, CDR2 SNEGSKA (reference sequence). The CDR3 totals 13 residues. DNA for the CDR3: TGCAGTGCTGCCCGCAGGGGTGCCTACGAGCAGTACTTC. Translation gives CSAARRGAYEQYF.

The CDR3 protein is CASRPGHTGGEQYF. The CDR3 DNA follows: TGTGCCAGCAGGCCGGGACACACCGGGGGCGAGCAGTACTTC. The chain recombines TRBV6-1 with TRBJ2-7; D could derive from TRBD1 or TRBD2 (6 bases each). Germline lookup yields CDR1 MNHNS and CDR2 SASEGT. CDR3 length: 14 amino acids. Trimming pared 6 bases from V and 6 bases from J, leaving 18 bases between.